These 20 T cell receptor beta chains were all obtained from the same sample, sequenced in a study of technical replicates of blood from a few donors. Clones were sequenced by immunoSEQ multiplex PCR, and TCRdb holds only the in-frame ones, with some missing. The table lists about 73,000 clones, about 92% of them singletons. Sequenced: T cells isolated from PBMCs. Receptor source: a human donor in good health.

The gene calls are TRBV2 and TRBJ2-7, with 8 bases aligning to TRBD2. V was pared by 3 bases and J by 3 bases, with 7 bases of the junction left unmatched. The CDR3 is made up of 15 amino acids. CDR1 and CDR2 from the germline V gene are SNHLY and FYNNEI. In DNA form, the CDR3 reads TGTGCCAGCAGTGATAGCGGGAAAAAGGTCTACGAGCAGTACTTC. It specifies CASSDSGKKVYEQYF.

The rearrangement links TRBV5-1 to TRBJ2-2; TRBD1 is a possible D gene (6 bases). The CDR3 has 11 amino acids. The germline V and J ends were trimmed by 5 bases and 9 bases, with 8 bases remaining between them. Germline values: CDR1 SGHRS, CDR2 YFSETQ. The chain's CDR3 is CASRWDRELFF. The DNA for the CDR3 is TGCGCCAGCAGGTGGGACAGGGAGCTGTTTTTT.

The chain recombines TRBV4-1 with TRBJ2-2; tentatively, D is TRBD1 (6 bases). The CDR3 runs to 14 residues. Trimming pared 3 bases from V and 1 base from J, leaving 6 bases between. Germline V gene lookup returns CDR1 MGHRA and CDR2 YSYEKL. CDR3 loop: CASSQTGNTGELFF. The CDR3, as DNA: TGCGCCAGCAGCCAGACAGGGAACACCGGGGAGCTGTTTTTT.

The V call is TRBV2, the J call TRBJ2-1; the match to TRBD2 covers 10 bases. Germline-derived CDR1 and CDR2 are SNHLY and FYNNEI. CDR3 length equals 16 residues. Germline trimming cut 3 bases from V and 2 bases from J; bases unmatched to any gene: 4. The CDR3 sequence: CASSDPGTSAYNEQFF. CDR3 bases: TGTGCCAGCAGTGACCCCGGGACTAGCGCCTACAATGAGCAGTTCTTC.

This clone is a singleton in its sample. The chain couples TRBV5-1 to TRBJ2-3; tentative D call: TRBD2 (6 bases). Per germline, CDR1 SGHRS and CDR2 YFSETQ. The CDR3 loop spans 18 amino acids. V lost 4 bases, J lost 1 base, and 22 bases lay in between. The CDR3 bases are TGCGCCAGCAGCCCCGGGACTTGGCTCGCCGAGGGCACAGATACGCAGTATTTT. It is translated as CASSPGTWLAEGTDTQYF.

In this sample, this clone turned up a few times. The chain joins TRBV9 to TRBJ1-2; D gene uncertain. This CDR3 contains 16 residues. The V end was cut by 3 bases, the J end by 0 bases, with 15 bases between. Germline CDR1 is SGDLS and CDR2 is YYNGEE. CDR3 nucleotide sequence: TGTGCCAGCAGCGACATAACCCAGAGGGCTAACTATGGCTACACCTTC. Its protein is CASSDITQRANYGYTF.

This chain joins TRBV5-1 and TRBJ2-5, with TRBD2 as a possible D gene (5 bases). Trimming left V 2 bases short and J 0 bases short, with 11 bases between. Germline CDR1 is SGHRS and CDR2 is YFSETQ. The CDR3 loop spans 15 amino acids. In nucleotides, the CDR3 is TGCGCCAGCAGCTTAGCGGTGGGCTACCAAGAGACCCAGTACTTC. Amino acid sequence: CASSLAVGYQETQYF.

In DNA form, the CDR3 reads TGTGCCAGCAGTGGACAGGGATACAACACTGAAGCTTTCTTT. As protein: CASSGQGYNTEAFF. This chain joins TRBV27 and TRBJ1-1; 8 nucleotides line up with TRBD1. The CDR3 sequence is 14 residues long. Germline V CDR1 and CDR2: MNHEY, SMNVEV (reference sequence). After removal of 5 bases from V and 2 bases from J, the junction contained 4 bases not matched to a gene.

The chain recombines TRBV9 with TRBJ1-3; D ambiguous. This CDR3 is 13 amino acids long. CDR1 and CDR2 (germline): SGDLS, YYNGEE. V was pared by 2 bases and J by 1 base, with 4 bases between. CDR3 DNA: TGTGCCAGCAGCGTCCCTTCTGGAAACACCATATATTTT. Amino acid sequence: CASSVPSGNTIYF.

This clone appeared a few times. This chain links TRBV30 with TRBJ1-1; no clear D. Trimming left V 1 base short and J 1 base short, with 7 bases between. Germline lookup yields CDR1 GTSNPN and CDR2 SVGIG (reference sequence). The CDR3 extends over 13 amino acids. The CDR3 loop is CAWSEQPNTEAFF. The CDR3 nucleotides read TGTGCCTGGAGTGAACAGCCGAACACTGAAGCTTTCTTT.

The chain combines TRBV27 with TRBJ1-2, with D possibly matching TRBD1 (5 bases). Germline CDR1 MNHEY, CDR2 SMNVEV (reference sequence). V shed 6 bases and J shed 4 bases, with 18 bases lying between them. This CDR3 has 15 amino acids. For the CDR3, the DNA is TGTGCCAGCAGCCTTGGTGGGGCCGGCTTCTATGGCTACACCTTC. This gives the protein CASSLGGAGFYGYTF.

This chain links TRBV10-3 with TRBJ2-1; D possibly corresponds to TRBD2 (5 bases). Germline V lookup: CDR1 ENHRY, CDR2 SYGVKD. The CDR3 is 15 residues long. V was trimmed by 4 bases and J by 2 bases, leaving 12 bases between them. The CDR3 protein is CAISASVGAYNEQFF. CDR3 DNA sequence: TGTGCCATCAGTGCATCGGTGGGAGCCTACAATGAGCAGTTCTTC.

The chain recombines TRBV28 with TRBJ1-2; a possible D gene is TRBD1 (5 bases). The ends were cut back, 2 bases at V and 2 bases at J, with 9 bases in the middle. The CDR3 has 14 residues. Germline-derived CDR1 and CDR2 are MDHEN and SYDVKM. CDR3 DNA: TGTGCCAGCAGTTTACAGGGCGCCAACTATGGCTACACCTTC. It codes for CASSLQGANYGYTF.

The chain combines TRBV28 with TRBJ2-2; 9 bases are a match to TRBD2. V lost 2 bases, J lost 3 bases, and 10 bases stayed unmatched. The CDR3 runs to 18 residues. CDR1 is MDHEN and CDR2 is SYDVKM in the germline V gene. The CDR3 sequence: CASSLMVASGVYTGELFF. The DNA of the CDR3 is TGTGCCAGCAGTTTAATGGTTGCTAGCGGGGTCTACACCGGGGAGCTGTTTTTT.

The genes are TRBV10-1 and TRBJ1-1; D call uncertain. Germline V gene data show CDR1 as WNHNN and CDR2 as SYGVQD (reference sequence). The CDR3 loop spans 14 amino acids. The V end lost 3 bases, the J end lost 5 bases, and 13 bases lay between the germline ends. CDR3 residues: CASSEDHAATEAFF. Written as DNA, the CDR3 is TGCGCCAGCAGTGAAGACCACGCGGCAACTGAAGCTTTCTTT.

The rearrangement uses TRBV7-8 and TRBJ2-5, with 9 bases aligning to TRBD2. Losses at the gene ends were 5 bases for V and 2 bases for J; bases not matched to a gene: 3. This CDR3 has 14 amino acids. Per the germline V gene, CDR1 is SGHVS and CDR2 is FQNEAQ. The CDR3 DNA sequence: TGTGCCAGCAGCCTCCTAGCGGGGCAAGAGACCCAGTACTTC. Translating it yields CASSLLAGQETQYF.

This chain uses TRBV6-1 with TRBJ2-7; TRBD2 agrees at 9 bases. Germline CDR1 reads MNHNS; CDR2 reads SASEGT. The CDR3 contains 15 residues. Losses at the gene ends were 4 bases for V and 6 bases for J; bases not matched to a gene: 10. The CDR3 loop reads CASSGPGLAPFEQYF. Here the CDR3 DNA reads TGTGCCAGCAGTGGTCCGGGACTAGCCCCTTTCGAGCAGTACTTC.

The V call is TRBV9, the J call TRBJ1-5, with D uncertain. Per germline, CDR1 SGDLS and CDR2 YYNGEE. Deletions cut 0 bases from V and 7 bases from J, with 8 bases between. There are 13 residues in the CDR3. For the CDR3, the DNA is TGTGCCAGCAGCGTAGGGGAGTGGCAGCCCCAGCATTTT. This codes for CASSVGEWQPQHF.

The rearrangement joins TRBV28 to TRBJ2-2; unclear D gene. The CDR3 runs to 12 residues. Trimming shortened V by 4 bases and J by 4 bases, and 4 bases separated the two germline ends. Looked up from germline, CDR1 is MDHEN and CDR2 is SYDVKM. CDR3 DNA: TGTGCCAGCAGTTACACCACCGGGGAGCTGTTTTTT. Encoded protein: CASSYTTGELFF.

V is TRBV5-1 and J is TRBJ2-7; TRBD1 is a possible D gene (6 bases). Germline-derived CDR1 and CDR2 are SGHRS and YFSETQ. The V and J ends lost 1 base and 3 bases respectively, with 20 bases between them. This CDR3 is 17 amino acids long. The CDR3 here is CASSLYPGQGKDYEQYF. The CDR3 bases are TGCGCCAGCAGCTTGTATCCGGGACAAGGAAAGGACTACGAGCAGTACTTC. Full variable domain (rest looked up from reference TRBV5-1 and TRBJ2-7): KAGVTQTPRYLIKTRGQQVTLSCSPISGHRSVSWYQQTPGQGLQFLFEYFSETQRNKGNFPGRFSGRQFSNSRSEMNVSTLELGDSALYLCASSLYPGQGKDYEQYFGPGTRLTVT.